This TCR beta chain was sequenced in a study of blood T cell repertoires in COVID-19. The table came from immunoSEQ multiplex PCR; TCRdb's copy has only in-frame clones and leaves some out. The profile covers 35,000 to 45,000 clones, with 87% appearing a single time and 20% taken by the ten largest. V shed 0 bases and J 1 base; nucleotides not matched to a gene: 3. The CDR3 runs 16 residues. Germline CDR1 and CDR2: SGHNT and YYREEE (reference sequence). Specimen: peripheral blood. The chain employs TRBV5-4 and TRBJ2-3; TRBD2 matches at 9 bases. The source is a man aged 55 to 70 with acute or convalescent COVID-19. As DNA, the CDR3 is TGTGCCAGCAGCTTGGTTAGCGGGAGTGGCACAGATACGCAGTATTTT. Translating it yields CASSLVSGSGTDTQYF.